This TCR beta chain appears in the sequencing data of a study of neoadjuvant anti-PD-1 for oral cavity cancer. Concerning this clone itself: Its antigen is undetermined.

Study results and limitations: With a few patients per group, TCR findings need larger cohorts.

Time point given: after neoadjuvant nivolumab, at surgical resection. Germline-derived CDR1 and CDR2 are LNHDA and SQIVND (reference sequence). J lost 3 bases, V lost 3 bases, and 9 bases had no gene match. This CDR3 is built from 16 residues. Libraries were prepared by immunoSEQ multiplex PCR; TCRdb keeps only in-frame clonotypes and omits some of them. Among 20,000 to 25,000 clones listed, around 43% were seen once. This TCR came from a person aged 35 to 85 with oral cavity squamous cell carcinoma. The material sequenced was tumor tissue, taken after nivolumab (anti-PD-1) treatment. This chain joins TRBV19 and TRBJ2-7; 9 nucleotides match TRBD1. CDR3 nucleotides: TGTGCCAGTAGTATCTACTTCGGGACAGGGAGCTACGAGCAGTACTTC. Translating it yields CASSIYFGTGSYEQYF.